This T cell receptor (beta chain) was sequenced for a study of shared clonotypes between healthy human individuals. Assay: immunoSEQ multiplex PCR; the TCRdb copy retains only in-frame clones and omits some. This sample has roughly 590,000 clones, with nearly 97% found just once. The V gene lost 6 bases and the J gene lost 4 bases, with 12 bases spanning the gap. The CDR3 has 13 residues. In germline, CDR1 is MDHEN, CDR2 SYDVKM. CD8 cells classed as naive were CD45RO-negative and positively selected for CCR7, excluding terminally differentiated effector memory CD45RA+ cells. The chain couples TRBV28 to TRBJ1-2; D is undetermined. This clonotype was obtained from a woman younger than 45 in good health. Sequenced input: naive CD8+ T cells sorted from blood. The CDR3 DNA is TGTGCCAGCAGCCCGGACCGATTCTATGGCTACACCTTC. Its translation is CASSPDRFYGYTF.